Included here is one T cell receptor (beta chain) sequence, with context. What it binds is not known. Its ends do not fully match the called genes, so a read error is possible. This record belongs to a study of beta chain features in type 1 diabetes. The study's findings and limits: Whether HLA type affects TCRB rearrangement stayed undetermined in the present work. TCRB CDR3 length was moderately but significantly reduced in all four CD4+ subsets of Type 1 diabetes patients. Any PCR bias toward short templates would affect both groups alike.

Sequenced material consisted of expressed TCRB transcripts (all of the isolated RNA was reverse transcribed). Sequencing was performed with immunoSEQ multiplex PCR; in TCRdb, only in-frame clones are kept and a portion is missing. Among 550,000 to 850,000 clones listed, 13% were seen once. Only one heparinised blood draw was taken per donor, and its volume averaged about 120 mL. Per germline, CDR1 MNHNY and CDR2 SVGAGI (reference sequence). CDR3 size: 13 residues. This chain uses TRBV6-6 with TRBJ2-6; TRBD1 matches 8 bases. The sequence derives from a man aged 18 to 29 with type 1 diabetes. Sample: naive CD4+ T cells from blood. The CDR3 nucleotides read TGTGCCGGCAGGGGGCGTGGGGCCAACGTCCTGACTTTC. Translating gives CAGRGRGANVLTF.